This record concerns one TCR beta chain sequence. What it binds is not known. These data come from a study of cytotoxic CD8 clonotypes in ibrutinib-treated CLL. Whole-study findings and limits: Sampling time points were not equivalent between sustained-remission and progressing patients.

Generated by immunoSEQ multiplex PCR, the TCRdb table keeps only in-frame clones and is missing some. The repertoire holds 150,000 to 200,000 clones, with roughly 80% as singletons. The germline V gene encodes CDR1 SGHDT and CDR2 YYEEEE. The CDR3 runs to 15 residues. The trim removed 2 bases at V and 7 bases at J, leaving 10 bases unmatched. The receptor was derived from a human donor with chronic lymphocytic leukemia. This specimen was PBMCs, taken after 12 months of ibrutinib treatment. The chain joins TRBV5-6 to TRBJ1-2; 8 positions agree with TRBD1. CDR3 protein: CASSFVQGAPSGYTF. CDR3 DNA: TGTGCCAGCAGCTTTGTGCAGGGGGCTCCCTCTGGCTACACCTTC.